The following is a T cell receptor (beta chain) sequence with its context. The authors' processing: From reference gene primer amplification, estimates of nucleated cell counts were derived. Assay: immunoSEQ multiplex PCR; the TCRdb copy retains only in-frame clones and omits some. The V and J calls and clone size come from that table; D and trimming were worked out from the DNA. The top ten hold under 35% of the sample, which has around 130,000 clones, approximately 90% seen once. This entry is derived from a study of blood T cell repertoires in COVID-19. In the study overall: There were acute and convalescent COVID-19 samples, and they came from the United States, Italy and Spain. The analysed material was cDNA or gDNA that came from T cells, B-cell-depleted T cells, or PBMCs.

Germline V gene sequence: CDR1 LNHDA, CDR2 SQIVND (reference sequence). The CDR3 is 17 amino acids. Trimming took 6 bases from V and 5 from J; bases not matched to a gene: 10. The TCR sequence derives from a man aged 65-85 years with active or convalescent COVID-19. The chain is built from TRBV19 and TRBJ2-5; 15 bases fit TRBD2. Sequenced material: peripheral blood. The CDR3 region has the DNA TGTGCCAGTAGCCGGGGACTAGCGGGAGGCCGGTACGAGACCCAGTACTTC. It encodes CASSRGLAGGRYETQYF.